The 8 T cell receptor beta chains below were found in one sample sequenced in a study of T cells after yellow fever vaccination. TCRdb reprocessed the 5' RACE reads via MiXCR and lists one record per CDR3 protein. The data hold 450,000 to 550,000 distinct CDR3 sequences, with about a fifth observed a single time. Source: PBMCs, taken approximately 22 days after the first yellow fever vaccination. All receptors come from a man between 18 and 35 years old who received the YFV17D yellow fever vaccine.

This clonotype was counted a few times. The J gene is TRBJ1-4, the V gene TRBV9; D unclear. This CDR3 comprises 16 residues. Trimming removed 2 bases at V and 4 bases at J, with 15 bases between. The germline V gene encodes CDR1 SGDLS and CDR2 YYNGEE. CDR3 DNA: TGTGCCAGCAGCGTTGGTTATAGCAGTTATAATGAAAAACTGTTTTTT. Encoded protein: CASSVGYSSYNEKLFF.

V gene TRBV9 combines with J gene TRBJ2-5, with D possibly called TRBD1 or TRBD2 (6 bases each). The germline gives CDR1 SGDLS, CDR2 YYNGEE. Trimming shortened V by 0 bases and J by 2 bases, and 8 bases separated the two germline ends. This CDR3 comprises 14 residues. The CDR3 loop is CASSVEGGQETQYF. CDR3 bases: TGTGCCAGCAGCGTAGAAGGGGGGCAAGAGACCCAGTACTTC.

This clonotype was found a few times. The genes are TRBV5-1 and TRBJ2-5; possible D gene TRBD1, 6 bases. The CDR3 has 14 amino acids. Germline loops: CDR1 SGHRS, CDR2 YFSETQ. Deletions cut 5 bases from V and 4 bases from J, with 15 bases between. The CDR3 protein is CASSPYRVGETQYF. The CDR3 coding sequence is TGCGCCAGCAGTCCCTACAGGGTCGGAGAGACCCAGTACTTC.

The rearrangement uses TRBV14 and TRBJ1-2; no definite D call. Germline-derived CDR1 and CDR2 are SGHDN and FVKESK. Trimming removed 0 bases from V and 3 bases from J, with 5 bases in between. The CDR3 is 13 amino acids. The CDR3 nucleotides are TGTGCCAGCAGCCAAGATGTAGACTATGGCTACACCTTC. This encodes CASSQDVDYGYTF.

This clonotype was recorded a few times. The chain couples TRBV3-1 to TRBJ2-5, with D possibly called TRBD1 or TRBD2 (5 bases each). The CDR3 is 17 amino acids. The V and J ends lost 3 bases and 2 bases respectively, with 19 bases between them. The germline V gene encodes CDR1 LGHDT and CDR2 YNNKEL (reference sequence). The CDR3 sequence: CASSQGTGLNVQETQYF. The CDR3 nucleotides read TGTGCCAGCAGCCAGGGGACGGGGCTCAACGTGCAAGAGACCCAGTACTTC.

This chain uses TRBV10-3 with TRBJ1-3; a weak D match, TRBD1 (5 bases). V was shortened by 7 bases and J by 0 bases, with 7 bases between the two germline ends. This CDR3 contains 13 residues. From germline, CDR1 is ENHRY and CDR2 SYGVKD. In DNA, the CDR3 is TGTGCCATCATTGACAGCTCTGGAAACACCATATATTTT. It specifies CAIIDSSGNTIYF.

The V gene is TRBV20-1, the J gene TRBJ1-1, with a possible D match to TRBD1 (5 bases). This CDR3 spans 14 amino acids. Trimming removed 0 bases from V and 2 bases from J, with 10 bases in between. The germline V gene has CDR1 DFQATT and CDR2 SNEGSKA (reference sequence). For the CDR3, the DNA is TGCAGTGCTAGAGAATTGACAGTCAACACTGAAGCTTTCTTT. It specifies CSARELTVNTEAFF.

This clonotype was observed a few times. The genes are TRBV20-1 and TRBJ2-7; 8 positions agree with TRBD1. Trimming at V came to 5 bases and at J to 1 base, leaving 10 bases not matched to a gene. The CDR3 runs to 15 residues. Germline V gives CDR1 DFQATT, CDR2 SNEGSKA (reference sequence). CDR3 DNA sequence: TGCAGTGCTCCGCAACCGGGACAGGAGTCCTACGAGCAGTACTTC. The encoded protein is CSAPQPGQESYEQYF.